Listed below are T cell receptor beta chains from one sample, sequenced in a study of cytomegalovirus exposure and HLA in healthy donors. Clones were sequenced by immunoSEQ multiplex PCR, and TCRdb holds only the in-frame ones, with some missing. Seen here are approximately 150,000 clones, just under 80% observed once, and the top ten hold roughly 1.5%. Sequencing used PBMCs. The receptors derive from a woman between 18 and 30 years old in good health and CMV-seronegative. The CDR3 runs from the conserved cysteine through the conserved F or W. D genes are given only for firm matches. The size field is filled for only some rows; it gives once, few, many or a size class.

CDR3 DNA | CDR3 protein | J gene | clone size | D gene | V gene
TGCGCCAGCAGCTCGGGACTGCCGAATCAGCCCCAGCATTTT | CASSSGLPNQPQHF | TRBJ1-5 | . | . | TRBV5-1
TGCGCCAGCAGCCAAGTTACGGGTATCTACGAGCAGTACTTC | CASSQVTGIYEQYF | TRBJ2-7 | once | . | TRBV4-1
TGTGCCAGCAGCTTAGACGCAGGGTTAAGCTCCTACGAGCAGTACTTC | CASSLDAGLSSYEQYF | TRBJ2-7 | . | . | TRBV7-2
TGTGCCAGCAGTTACAGGGGGTCTATAGCTGAAGCTTTCTTT | CASSYRGSIAEAFF | TRBJ1-1 | . | . | TRBV6-5
TGTGCCTGGAGTCGAGGAAGTTGGTATGGCTACACCTTC | CAWSRGSWYGYTF | TRBJ1-2 | . | . | TRBV30
TGTGCCAGCAGTCTGTGGAGCACTGAAGCTTTCTTT | CASSLWSTEAFF | TRBJ1-1 | . | . | TRBV6-1
TGTGCCAGCAGTGAGTCTCAGGGAACACGACAGCCCCAGCATTTT | CASSESQGTRQPQHF | TRBJ1-5 | . | . | TRBV2
TGTGCCAGCAGACGACAGGGGGAGGGTCAGCCCCAGCATTTT | CASRRQGEGQPQHF | TRBJ1-5 | few | TRBD1 | TRBV6-5
TGCGCCAGCAGGGCCGGGACTAGCAAAGATACGCAGTATTTT | CASRAGTSKDTQYF | TRBJ2-3 | . | TRBD2 | TRBV10-1
TGTGCCAGCAGTGCCGACAGGGGAGGCGGAGATACGCAGTATTTT | CASSADRGGGDTQYF | TRBJ2-3 | . | TRBD1 | TRBV25-1
TGTGCCAGCAGTGAAGCTCCTGTGTACAGGGCGTTCTTC | CASSEAPVYRAFF | TRBJ2-1 | . | . | TRBV6-1
TGTGCCAGCAGCTACAGGGGGCGGGACTATGGCTACACCTTC | CASSYRGRDYGYTF | TRBJ1-2 | . | TRBD1 | TRBV5-6
TGTGCCAGCAGTTTAGGTTCCGGGACAGGATTAAACATTCAGTACTTC | CASSLGSGTGLNIQYF | TRBJ2-4 | . | TRBD1 | TRBV6-5
TGTGCCAGCAGCCCGGGACTAGCTTCCTACGAGCAGTACTTC | CASSPGLASYEQYF | TRBJ2-7 | . | TRBD2 | TRBV27
TGTGCCATCAGCGTAGTGACTAGCGGGTTTGGGGTCACCGGGGAGCTGTTTTTT | CAISVVTSGFGVTGELFF | TRBJ2-2 | . | TRBD2 | TRBV9
TGTGCCAGCAGCTTTAGGGGACTGGCCTACGAGCAGTACTTC | CASSFRGLAYEQYF | TRBJ2-7 | few | . | TRBV5-5
TGTGCCAGCACTAGAAACCCTGGAGGGGGCAGCTATGGCTACACCTTC | CASTRNPGGGSYGYTF | TRBJ1-2 | . | TRBD1 | TRBV6-4
TGCAGCGTTCGGGGACAGGGGCCAGAGACCCAGTACTTC | CSVRGQGPETQYF | TRBJ2-5 | . | TRBD1 | TRBV29-1
TGTGCCAGCAGCTTGGGGCCATTAAACACCATATATTTT | CASSLGPLNTIYF | TRBJ1-3 | . | . | TRBV7-9
TGTGCCAGCAGTTATACGCCAGGCGGACAGGGGACTACTGGGTATGGCTACACCTTC | CASSYTPGGQGTTGYGYTF | TRBJ1-2 | . | TRBD1 | TRBV27
TGTGCCAGAAGCTTACAACCCCCAGGGGCGACCCAATATCCTCCTCTCACAGATACGCAGTATTTT | CARSLQPPGATQYPPLTDTQYF | TRBJ2-3 | . | . | TRBV5-3
TGTGCCAGCAGCTTAGCGGGAGCTTCCGAGCAGTACTTC | CASSLAGASEQYF | TRBJ2-7 | . | . | TRBV7-9
TGTGCCTGGACTAGCGGGAGGATCAGTGAGCAGTTCTTC | CAWTSGRISEQFF | TRBJ2-1 | few | TRBD2 | TRBV30
TGTGCCAGCAGTGAATCAGGAACCGCCCTCTCCTACGAGCAGTACTTC | CASSESGTALSYEQYF | TRBJ2-7 | . | . | TRBV25-1
TGTGCCAGCAGCACTGGGACAGGAAACACCATATATTTT | CASSTGTGNTIYF | TRBJ1-3 | . | . | TRBV7-8
TGTGCCAGCAGTTTGGGACAGGGAAGGGAAAAACTGTTTTTT | CASSLGQGREKLFF | TRBJ1-4 | . | TRBD1 | TRBV27
TGTGCCAGCTCACCCTATGGAGGGGGGGTCATGGGCGAGCAGTACTTC | CASSPYGGGVMGEQYF | TRBJ2-7 | few | . | TRBV18
TGCGCCAGCAGTGTTAGCGACCCAGATACGCAGTATTTT | CASSVSDPDTQYF | TRBJ2-3 | . | . | TRBV10-1
TGTGCCAGCTCACTCTCCGGGACTAGCAGGAACGAGCAGTACTTC | CASSLSGTSRNEQYF | TRBJ2-7 | . | TRBD2 | TRBV18
TGTGCCAGCAGTTACTCGCGGGGCAACACTGAAGCTTTCTTT | CASSYSRGNTEAFF | TRBJ1-1 | few | . | TRBV6-6
TGTGCCAGCAGCCGGAACACTGAAGCTTTCTTT | CASSRNTEAFF | TRBJ1-1 | few | . | TRBV5-8
TGCGCCAGCAGTTTGGCTAGCGGCCATCTCAGGGGTAATGAGCAGTTCTTC | CASSLASGHLRGNEQFF | TRBJ2-1 | . | . | TRBV10-2
TGCGCCAGCAGCTTGGTCGCGGAAGGCGAGCAGTACTTC | CASSLVAEGEQYF | TRBJ2-7 | . | . | TRBV5-1
TGCACCACTCCGGACAATAGCAATCAGCCCCAGCATTTT | CTTPDNSNQPQHF | TRBJ1-5 | . | . | TRBV1
TGCGCCAGCAGCTCCGACGGGAGCTCTGGAAACACCATATATTTT | CASSSDGSSGNTIYF | TRBJ1-3 | many | . | TRBV5-1
TGTGCCAGTAGTACAACAGCGGGGAGGGGGGAGACCCAGTACTTC | CASSTTAGRGETQYF | TRBJ2-5 | . | . | TRBV19
TGTGCCAGCAGCGTCGGACAGGGTGGCACTGAAGCTTTCTTT | CASSVGQGGTEAFF | TRBJ1-1 | few | TRBD1 | TRBV5-4
TGTGCCAGCAGTTTTGACAGGGACACTGAAGCTTTCTTT | CASSFDRDTEAFF | TRBJ1-1 | . | TRBD1 | TRBV6-1